This T cell receptor (beta chain) was profiled in a study of blood T cell repertoires in COVID-19. Study-level information: Donors in the United States, Italy and Spain gave samples during acute or convalescent COVID-19. In each case, the material was cDNA or gDNA derived from T cells, B-cell-depleted T cells, or PBMCs.

Seattle patients were enrolled during active infection and followed longitudinally. In the original workflow: Amplification of reference gene primers was used by the study to estimate nucleated cell counts. TCRdb's table, derived via immunoSEQ multiplex PCR, lists solely in-frame clones and lacks some. V and J calls and clone size are given by that table; D and trimming were obtained from the DNA. The sample contains about 73,000 clones, 60% to 80% of which appear only once. The origin of this receptor is a man between 70 and 80 years old with COVID-19, enrolled during active disease. The sample consisted of peripheral blood.

The CDR3 protein is CASSQDKNTEAFF. DNA of the CDR3: TGCGCCAGCAGCCAAGATAAGAACACTGAAGCTTTCTTT. The chain carries TRBV4-3 and TRBJ1-1; D unresolved. The CDR3 loop spans 13 amino acids. Germline V CDR1 and CDR2: LGHNA, YSLEER. The ends were cut back, 0 bases at V and 1 base at J, with 3 bases in the middle.